Detailed here is one TCR beta chain. V lost 7 bases and J lost 3, with 16 bases in between. Per germline, CDR1 SNHLY and CDR2 FYNNEI. The CDR3 runs 14 residues. The sample is drawn from a study of blood T cell repertoires in COVID-19. Study at large: The samples span acute and convalescent COVID-19 from the United States, Italy and Spain. Sources were T cells, B-cell-depleted T cells, or PBMCs; the material itself was cDNA or gDNA.

Under the authors' procedure: Amplification of reference gene primers was used by the study to estimate nucleated cell counts. The protocol was immunoSEQ multiplex PCR, while the TCRdb copy is restricted to in-frame clones and leaves out a portion. V, J and clone size are taken as reported in that table, and D and trimming were inferred from the DNA itself. The table shows roughly 130,000 clones, with approximately 80% occurring only once. This clonotype originated in a woman between 45 and 65 years old with acute or convalescent COVID-19. Sequenced input: peripheral blood. The chain uses TRBV2 and TRBJ2-7; possibly TRBD1 for D (6 bases). Here the CDR3 DNA reads TGTGCCAGCACCCAGGGGCTAGTTCTCTACGAGCAGTACTTC. This gives the protein CASTQGLVLYEQYF.